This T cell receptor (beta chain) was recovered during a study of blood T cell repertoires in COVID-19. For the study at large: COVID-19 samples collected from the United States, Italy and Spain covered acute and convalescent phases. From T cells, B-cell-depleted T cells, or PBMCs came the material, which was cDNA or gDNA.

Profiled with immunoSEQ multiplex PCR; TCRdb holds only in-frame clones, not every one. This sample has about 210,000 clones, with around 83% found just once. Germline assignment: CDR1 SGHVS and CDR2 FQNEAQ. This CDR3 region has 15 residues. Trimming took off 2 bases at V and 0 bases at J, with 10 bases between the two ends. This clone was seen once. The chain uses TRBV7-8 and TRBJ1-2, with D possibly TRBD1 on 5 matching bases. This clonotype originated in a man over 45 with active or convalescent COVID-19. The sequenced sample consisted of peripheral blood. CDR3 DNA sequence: TGTGCCAGCAGCTTAAGACAGACCTCTAACTATGGCTACACCTTC. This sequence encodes CASSLRQTSNYGYTF.